The T cell receptor beta chain described here comes from a study of vaccination effects on CD4 cells after COVID-19. The data were produced by immunoSEQ multiplex PCR, yet TCRdb's version contains in-frame clones alone and is incomplete. The data contain 20,000 to 30,000 clones, approximately 70% of them seen just once; the ten biggest clones take up about an eighth. Germline CDR1 is MNHEY and CDR2 is SVGAGI. Trimming removed 1 base from V and 0 bases from J; junction bases left unmatched: 2. The CDR3 is 15 residues long. On this clone itself: Its antigen is still unknown.

Peptide-pool stimulation followed by sequencing identified expanded antigen-specific CD4+ clonotypes in the ViraFEST assay. Culture proceeded for approximately 9 days, and CD4+ T cells were then isolated. Vaccinated participants had no history of SARS-CoV-2 infection and tested negative for nucleocapsid antibodies. On day 3 and again on day 7, half the medium was replaced with IL-2 medium. The specimen comprised CD4+ T cells from PBMCs cultured with HCoV-OC43 spike peptides, sampled before COVID-19 vaccination. Subset specified: HCoV-OC43 spike overlapping peptide pool stimulation. This clonotype originated in a human donor who received a COVID-19 vaccine. The chain is built from TRBV6-5 and TRBJ2-7; TRBD1 aligns across 8 bases. CDR3 amino acids: CASSYWGQASYEQYF. CDR3 bases: TGTGCCAGCAGTTACTGGGGACAGGCCTCCTACGAGCAGTACTTC.